Included here is one TCR beta chain sequence, with context. Its antigen is unknown. Base qualities were left out, and no much larger clone turns up one base away. The sample is drawn from a study of blood T cell repertoires in COVID-19 (dated by TCRdb to about 2020). Looking at the study overall: Samples from collaborators originated in the United States, Italy and Spain and spanned both the acute and convalescent phases of COVID-19. Where available, HLA class I and class II types were obtained from metadata supplied by the sample provider rather than from assay-based typing. The sample metadata nearly always contained a de-identified subject ID, COVID-19 status, age in years and sex. Samples came from the ongoing ImmuneRACE study (first 160 participants) plus 1,254 subjects from 6 global collaborators. The prospective study material was composed of cDNA or gDNA derived from T cells, B-cell-depleted T cells, or PBMCs. Subjects who had been exposed to COVID-19, were actively infected with it, or had recovered from it provided the deeply sampled blood TCRbeta repertoires that made up the dataset. The repertoires were made available in a free public database intended to serve as a resource for research on the immune response to SARS-CoV-2.

General conclusions and limits of the study: How much clinical and demographic metadata was included differed by source and by participant, and the metadata was provided uncurated.

Collaborating institutions collected whole blood in K2EDTA tubes following their own protocols. Collaborator samples were shipped for TCRbeta analysis as frozen whole blood, isolated PBMCs, or DNA extracted from either sample type. TCRbeta CDR3 regions were amplified from genomic DNA using the immunoSEQ Assay, a bias-controlled multiplex PCR. The authors' pipeline ran thus. The number of nucleated cells in each sample was estimated from the amplification of reference gene primers within the assay. To quantify the absolute abundance of each unique TCRbeta CDR3 rearrangement, sequence reads were collapsed and filtered. Productive Simpson clonality was computed per sample as the square root of Simpson's diversity index over productive rearrangements. TCRdb took over this immuneACCESS table, retaining in-frame rearrangements with V and J assigned. Such tables are incomplete; in checked studies, under half of the missing clones stem from an unresolved V gene, and the remainder is unexplained. The V and J calls and the clone size are those of that table, but D and trimming were determined from the DNA. This sample lists 35,000 to 40,000 clones; about 80% were detected once. Clones ranked in the top ten supply roughly a sixth of the sample.

Relative to germline, V is missing 4 bases and J is missing 4 bases, with 14 bases of the junction outside any gene match. CDR3 length: 17 amino acids, cysteine to phenylalanine. The retained sequence is limited to the CDR3, 51 bases, with the frame set at the first base. The germline V gene (reference sequence) provides CDR1 LNHDA and CDR2 SQIVND. Sequenced sample: peripheral blood. The receptor was derived from a man between 70 and 80 years old with acute or convalescent COVID-19. The chain links TRBV19 with TRBJ2-3, and 7 bases in between align with TRBD1. CDR3 sequence: CASSTRQGSRLADTQYF. The nucleotide sequence reads TGTGCCAGTAGTACGCGACAGGGCTCAAGATTAGCAGATACGCAGTATTTT.